Listed below are T cell receptor beta chains from one sample, sequenced in a study of tumor-infiltrating lymphocytes in primary liver carcinoma. TCRdb reprocessed the multiplex PCR reads with MiXCR, giving one entry per CDR3 protein. The sample includes around 120,000 distinct CDR3 sequences, about two thirds seen only once; the top ten take about 8%. Input material: tumor-adjacent normal liver tissue. The receptors shown here come from a woman aged 55 to 70 with primary liver carcinoma and hepatitis B virus infection. Both conserved end residues are part of each CDR3. D genes are given only for firm matches. Expanded clones get a size class; other rows say once, few or many, or leave the size out.

clone_size	d_call	j_call	v_call	cdr3_nt	cdr3_aa
many	TRBD2	TRBJ2-5	TRBV5-1	TGCGCCAGCAGCCCGGGACTAGCGGCAAAAGAGACCCAGTACTTC	CASSPGLAAKETQYF
.	.	TRBJ1-3	TRBV29-1	TGCAGCGTTGTCATCCACTTTGGAAACACCATATATTTT	CSVVIHFGNTIYF
.	TRBD2	TRBJ2-3	TRBV4-2	TGTGCCAGCAGCCCTCGGACTAGCGGGGGCACAGATACGCAGTATTTC	CASSPRTSGGTDTQYF
.	.	TRBJ2-1	TRBV11-2	TGTGCCAGCAGCTCTGGACCAGGGAGCTCATACAATGAGCAGCTCTTC	CASSSGPGSSYNEQLF
many	.	TRBJ2-3	TRBV28	TGTGCCACCCGGAGGGCAGATACGCAGTATTTT	CATRRADTQYF
.	.	TRBJ2-7	TRBV29-1	TGCAGCGTGGTCGCAGGGTCCTACGAGCAGTACTTC	CSVVAGSYEQYF
.	.	TRBJ2-5	TRBV14	TGTGGCAGCAGCCAAGATCTAGTCATTCAAGAGACCCAGTGCTTC	CGSSQDLVIQETQCF
.	.	TRBJ1-2	TRBV4-1	TGCCCCAGCAGCCAATCAGATAATTATGGCTACACCTTC	CPSSQSDNYGYTF
many	TRBD2	TRBJ2-1	TRBV29-1	TGCAGCGTTGAGCGCCTAGGAACTAGCGGGAACAATGAGCAGTTCTTC	CSVERLGTSGNNEQFF
.	.	TRBJ2-3	TRBV12-3/TRBV12-4	TGTGCCAGCAGTTTCTCCGGAGGCACAGATACGCTTTATTTT	CASSFSGGTDTLYF
.	TRBD1	TRBJ1-1	TRBV4-2	TGTGCCAGCAGCCTGACAGGGTCGGAGATCATGAACACTGAAGCCTTCTTT	CASSLTGSEIMNTEAFF
.	.	TRBJ2-7	TRBV11-2	TGTGCCAGCTTTAGACCATCTACAGGCTCAGCTGCCTACGAGCAGTACTTC	CASFRPSTGSAAYEQYF
.	.	TRBJ2-5	TRBV7-3	TGTGCCAGCAGCTTAGGCCCCCCCAGGGCCCAAGAGACCCAGTACTTC	CASSLGPPRAQETQYF
.	TRBD2	TRBJ2-3	TRBV6-1	TGTGCCAGCAGCCTGGAGCGGGAGGCAGATACGCAGTATTTT	CASSLEREADTQYF
.	.	TRBJ2-2	TRBV11-2	TGTACCAGCAGCGGCGGACACAACACGAACACCGGGGAGTTGTTTTTT	CTSSGGHNTNTGELFF
many	.	TRBJ2-1	TRBV13	TGTGCCAGCAGCTTAGGTGAGACAACCTACAATGAGCAGTTCTTC	CASSLGETTYNEQFF
once	.	TRBJ1-1	TRBV12-3/TRBV12-4	TGTGCCAGCATTTTAGTGCTTGGGGTGGGCGACGCCACTGAAGCTTTCTTT	CASILVLGVGDATEAFF
.	.	TRBJ2-3	TRBV6-2/TRBV6-3	TGTGCCAGCATCGAGGGGGGCCTCTCCACAGATACGCAGTATTTT	CASIEGGLSTDTQYF
.	TRBD1	TRBJ2-5	TRBV15	TGTGCCACCAGCCCGACAGGGTCGGGAGAGACCCAGTACTTC	CATSPTGSGETQYF
many	.	TRBJ1-6	TRBV6-2/TRBV6-3	TGTGCCAGCAGTTACTCGATATCGGCAGGGGAGGAATCGGCGAAACATTATAATTCACCCCTCCACTTT	CASSYSISAGEESAKHYNSPLHF
.	.	TRBJ2-1	TRBV29-1	TGCAGCGCTGAAGATTTGACAGGTGAATACAATGAGCAGTTCTTC	CSAEDLTGEYNEQFF
once	TRBD2	TRBJ2-3	TRBV4-2	TGTGCCATCAGCCAAGTGACTAGCGGTACTAGCACAAATACGCAGTATTTT	CAISQVTSGTSTNTQYF
.	TRBD1	TRBJ1-1	TRBV5-6	TGTGCCAGCAGCCGAAAGATAGTGACAGGGAGCGCTGAAGCTTTCTTT	CASSRKIVTGSAEAFF
.	.	TRBJ2-7	TRBV11-2	TGTGCCACCAGCGTGTACCTGGATAGCTACGAGCAGTACTTC	CATSVYLDSYEQYF
.	.	TRBJ2-2	TRBV6-5	TGTGCCAGCAGTGATGGGGATCGGGACACTGGGGAGCTGTTTTTT	CASSDGDRDTGELFF
.	.	TRBJ2-3	TRBV2	TGTGCCAGCAAACGGAGGGCTGCTGGCACAGATACGCAGTATTTT	CASKRRAAGTDTQYF
.	.	TRBJ2-1	TRBV28	TGTGCCAGCAGTTTAGGCAGGAGGGTGAATGAGCAGTTCTTC	CASSLGRRVNEQFF
many	.	TRBJ2-5	TRBV29-1	TGCAGCGTTATCCTCGGCGCGGGCCACCAGGGCCAAGAGACCCAGTACTTC	CSVILGAGHQGQETQYF
many	.	TRBJ2-5	TRBV6-5	TGTGCCAGCAGTTACGGGGTCCAGGGGGAGACCCAGTACTTC	CASSYGVQGETQYF
.	.	TRBJ2-7	TRBV29-1	TGCAGCGTCGTCTCCGTGACAGCCTACGTGCAGTACTTC	CSVVSVTAYVQYF